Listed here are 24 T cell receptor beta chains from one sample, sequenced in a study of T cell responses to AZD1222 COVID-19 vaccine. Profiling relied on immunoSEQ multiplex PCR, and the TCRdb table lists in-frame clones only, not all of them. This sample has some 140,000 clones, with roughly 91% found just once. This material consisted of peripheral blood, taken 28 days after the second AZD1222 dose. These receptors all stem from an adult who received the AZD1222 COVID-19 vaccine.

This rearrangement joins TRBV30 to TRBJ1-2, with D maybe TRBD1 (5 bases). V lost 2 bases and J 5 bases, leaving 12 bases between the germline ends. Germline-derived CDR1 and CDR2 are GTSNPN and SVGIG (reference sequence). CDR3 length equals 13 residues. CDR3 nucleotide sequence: TGTGCCTGGAGTTCCGGGACGGGATATGGCTACACCTTC. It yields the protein CAWSSGTGYGYTF.

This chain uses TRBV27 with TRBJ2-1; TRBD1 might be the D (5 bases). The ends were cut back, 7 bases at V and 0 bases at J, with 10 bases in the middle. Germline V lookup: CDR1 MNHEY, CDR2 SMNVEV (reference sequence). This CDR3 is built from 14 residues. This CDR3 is CASNSRGSYNEQFF. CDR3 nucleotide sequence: TGTGCCAGCAACTCAAGGGGCTCCTACAATGAGCAGTTCTTC.

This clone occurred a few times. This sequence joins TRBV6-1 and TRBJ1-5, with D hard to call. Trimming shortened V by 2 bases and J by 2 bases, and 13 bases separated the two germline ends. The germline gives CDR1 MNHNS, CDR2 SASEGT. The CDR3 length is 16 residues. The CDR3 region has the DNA TGTGCCAGCAGTGAATTAGCGGGAGAGGGCAATCAGCCCCAGCATTTT. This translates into CASSELAGEGNQPQHF.

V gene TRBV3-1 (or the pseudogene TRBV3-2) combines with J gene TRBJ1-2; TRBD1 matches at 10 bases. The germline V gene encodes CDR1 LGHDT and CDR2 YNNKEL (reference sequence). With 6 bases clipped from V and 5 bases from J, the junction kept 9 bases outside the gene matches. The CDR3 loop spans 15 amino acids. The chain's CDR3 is CASRRQGAPEYGYTF. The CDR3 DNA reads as TGTGCCAGCAGGCGACAGGGGGCCCCTGAATATGGCTACACCTTC.

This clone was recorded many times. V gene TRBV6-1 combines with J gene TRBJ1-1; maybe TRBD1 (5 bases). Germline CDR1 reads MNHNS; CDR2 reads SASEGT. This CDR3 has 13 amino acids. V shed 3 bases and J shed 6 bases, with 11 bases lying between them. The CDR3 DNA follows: TGTGCCAGCAGTGATTCCGACAGCGCTGAAGCTTTCTTT. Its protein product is CASSDSDSAEAFF.

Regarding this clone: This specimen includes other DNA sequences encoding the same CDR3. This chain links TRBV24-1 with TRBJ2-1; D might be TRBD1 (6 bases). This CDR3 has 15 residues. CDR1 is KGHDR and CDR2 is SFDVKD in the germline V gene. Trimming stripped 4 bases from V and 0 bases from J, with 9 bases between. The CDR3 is CATSEGGFSYNEQFF. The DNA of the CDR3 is TGTGCCACCAGTGAAGGGGGTTTCTCCTACAATGAGCAGTTCTTC.

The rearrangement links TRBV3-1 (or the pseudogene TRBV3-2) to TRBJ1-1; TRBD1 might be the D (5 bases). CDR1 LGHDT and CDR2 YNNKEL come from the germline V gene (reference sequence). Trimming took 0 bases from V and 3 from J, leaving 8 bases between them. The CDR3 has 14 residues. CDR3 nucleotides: TGTGCCAGCAGCCAAGATGTCAGGGACACTGAAGCTTTCTTT. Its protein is CASSQDVRDTEAFF.

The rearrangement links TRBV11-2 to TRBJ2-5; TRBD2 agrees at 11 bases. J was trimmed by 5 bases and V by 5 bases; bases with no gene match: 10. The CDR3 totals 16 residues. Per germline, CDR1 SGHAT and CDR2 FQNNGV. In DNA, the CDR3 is TGTGCCAGCAGCGTTACCCTAGCGGGGGGCCCGGAGACCCAGTACTTC. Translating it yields CASSVTLAGGPETQYF. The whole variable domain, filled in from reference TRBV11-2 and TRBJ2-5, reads EAGVAQSPRYKIIEKRQSVAFWCNPISGHATLYWYQQILGQGPKLLIQFQNNGVVDDSQLPKDRFSAERLKGVDSTLKIQPAKLEDSAVYLCASSVTLAGGPETQYFGPGTRLLVL.

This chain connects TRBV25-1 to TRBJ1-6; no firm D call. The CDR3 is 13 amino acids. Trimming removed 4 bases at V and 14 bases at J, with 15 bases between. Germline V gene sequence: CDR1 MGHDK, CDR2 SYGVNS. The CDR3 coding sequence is TGTGCCAGCAGTGGAAATAGCGCGGGGTCCCTCCACTTT. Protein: CASSGNSAGSLHF.

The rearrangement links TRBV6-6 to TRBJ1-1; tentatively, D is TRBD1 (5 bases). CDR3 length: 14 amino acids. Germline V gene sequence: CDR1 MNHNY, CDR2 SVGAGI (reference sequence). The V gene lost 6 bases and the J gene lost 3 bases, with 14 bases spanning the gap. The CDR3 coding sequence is TGTGCCAGCAGCACCCGGGGCATGGACACTGAAGCTTTCTTT. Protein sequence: CASSTRGMDTEAFF.

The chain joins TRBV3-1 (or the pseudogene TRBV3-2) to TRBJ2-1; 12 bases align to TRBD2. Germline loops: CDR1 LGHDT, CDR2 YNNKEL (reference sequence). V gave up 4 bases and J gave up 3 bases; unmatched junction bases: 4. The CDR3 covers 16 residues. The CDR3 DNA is TGTGCCAGCAGCCTTGAGGGACTAGCGGGCTACAATGAGCAGTTCTTC. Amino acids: CASSLEGLAGYNEQFF.

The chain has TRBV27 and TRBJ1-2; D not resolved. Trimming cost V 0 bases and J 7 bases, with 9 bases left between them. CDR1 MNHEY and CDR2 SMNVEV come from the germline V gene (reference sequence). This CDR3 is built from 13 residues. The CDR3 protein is CASSLSGIGGYTF. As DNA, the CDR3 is TGTGCCAGCAGTTTATCAGGGATCGGTGGCTACACCTTC.

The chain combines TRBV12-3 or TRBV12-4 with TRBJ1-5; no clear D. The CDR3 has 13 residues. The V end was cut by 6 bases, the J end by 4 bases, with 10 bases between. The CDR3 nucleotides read TGTGCCAGCAGCCCTACCACAAATCAGCCCCAGCATTTT. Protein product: CASSPTTNQPQHF.

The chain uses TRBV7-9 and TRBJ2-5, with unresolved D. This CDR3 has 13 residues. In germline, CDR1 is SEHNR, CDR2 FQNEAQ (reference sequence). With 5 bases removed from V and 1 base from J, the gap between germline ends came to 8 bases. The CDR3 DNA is TGTGCCAGCAGCCCGAGACCCCAAGAGACCCAGTACTTC. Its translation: CASSPRPQETQYF. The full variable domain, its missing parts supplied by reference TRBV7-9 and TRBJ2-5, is DTGVSQNPRHKITKRGQNVTFRCDPISEHNRLYWYRQTLGQGPEFLTYFQNEAQLEKSRLLSDRFSAERPKGSFSTLEIQRTEQGDSAMYLCASSPRPQETQYFGPGTRLLVL.

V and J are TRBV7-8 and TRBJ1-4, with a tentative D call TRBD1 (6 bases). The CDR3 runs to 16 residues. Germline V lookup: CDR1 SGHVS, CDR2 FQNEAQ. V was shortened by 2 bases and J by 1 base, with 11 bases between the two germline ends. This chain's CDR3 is CASSLPWGRTNEKLFF. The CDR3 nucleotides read TGTGCCAGCAGCTTACCTTGGGGGCGAACTAATGAAAAACTGTTTTTT.

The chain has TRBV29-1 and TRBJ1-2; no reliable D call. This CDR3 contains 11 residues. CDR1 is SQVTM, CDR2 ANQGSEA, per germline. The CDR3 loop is CRFHGPYGYTF. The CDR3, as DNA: TGCAGGTTCCACGGGCCTTATGGCTACACCTTC.

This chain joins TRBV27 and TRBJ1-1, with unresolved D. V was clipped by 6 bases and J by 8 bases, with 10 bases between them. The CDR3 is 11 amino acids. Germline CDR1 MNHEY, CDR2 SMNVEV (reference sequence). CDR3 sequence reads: CASREGREAFF. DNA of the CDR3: TGTGCCAGCAGGGAGGGCCGCGAAGCTTTCTTT.

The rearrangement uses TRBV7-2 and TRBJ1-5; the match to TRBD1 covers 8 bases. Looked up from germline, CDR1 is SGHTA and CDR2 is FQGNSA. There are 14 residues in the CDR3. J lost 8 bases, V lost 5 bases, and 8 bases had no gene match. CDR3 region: CASSPQGAGKPQHF. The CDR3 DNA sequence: TGTGCCAGCAGCCCCCAGGGGGCCGGGAAGCCCCAGCATTTT.

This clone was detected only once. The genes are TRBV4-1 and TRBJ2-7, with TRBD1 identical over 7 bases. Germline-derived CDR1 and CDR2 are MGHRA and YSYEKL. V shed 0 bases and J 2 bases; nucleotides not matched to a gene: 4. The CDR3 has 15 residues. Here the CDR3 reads CASSQESGTAYEQYF. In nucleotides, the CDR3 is TGCGCCAGCAGCCAAGAGTCCGGGACAGCCTACGAGCAGTACTTC.

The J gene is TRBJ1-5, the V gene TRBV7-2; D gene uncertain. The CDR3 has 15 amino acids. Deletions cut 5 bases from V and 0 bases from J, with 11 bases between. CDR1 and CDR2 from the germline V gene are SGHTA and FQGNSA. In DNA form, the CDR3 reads TGTGCCAGCAGCCAGCGGGCTTTTAGCAATCAGCCCCAGCATTTT. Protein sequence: CASSQRAFSNQPQHF.

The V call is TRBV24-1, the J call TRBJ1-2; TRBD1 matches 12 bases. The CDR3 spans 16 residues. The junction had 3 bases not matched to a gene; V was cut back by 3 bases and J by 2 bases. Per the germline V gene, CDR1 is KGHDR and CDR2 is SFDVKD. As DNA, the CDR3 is TGTGCCACCAGTGATGGGGGGACAGGGGGCAACTATGGCTACACCTTC. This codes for CATSDGGTGGNYGYTF.

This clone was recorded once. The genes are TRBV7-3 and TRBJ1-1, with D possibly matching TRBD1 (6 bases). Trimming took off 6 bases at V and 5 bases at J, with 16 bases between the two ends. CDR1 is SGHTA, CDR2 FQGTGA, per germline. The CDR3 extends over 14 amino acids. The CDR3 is CASRSDRSGTEAFF. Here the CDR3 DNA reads TGTGCCAGCAGAAGTGACAGGTCGGGGACTGAAGCTTTCTTT.

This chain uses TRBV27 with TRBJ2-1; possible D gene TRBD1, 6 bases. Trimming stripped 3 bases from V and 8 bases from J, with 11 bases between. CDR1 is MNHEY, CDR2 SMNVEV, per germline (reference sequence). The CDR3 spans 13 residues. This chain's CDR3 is CASSFRGSDEQFF. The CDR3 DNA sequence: TGTGCCAGCAGTTTCAGGGGATCGGATGAGCAGTTCTTC.

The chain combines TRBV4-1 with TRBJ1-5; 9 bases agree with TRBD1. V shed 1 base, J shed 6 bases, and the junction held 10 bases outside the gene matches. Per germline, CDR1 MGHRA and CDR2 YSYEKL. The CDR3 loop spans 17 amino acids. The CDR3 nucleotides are TGCGCCAGCAGCCAAGCCCTTCTGGGGACAGGGATTCAGCCCCAGCATTTT. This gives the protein CASSQALLGTGIQPQHF.